This TCR beta chain originates from a study of a mutant IDH1 vaccine in newly diagnosed glioma. This CDR3 has 15 residues. Germline CDR1 SGHRS, CDR2 YFSETQ. The ends were cut back, 0 bases at V and 2 bases at J, with 11 bases in the middle. The time point is: baseline, week 1 (first vaccination visit). Treatment: pre-vaccination baseline after standard-of-care therapy. Repertoires were generated with immunoSEQ multiplex PCR, while TCRdb's copy carries only in-frame clones and drops some. The profile shows about 98,000 clones, roughly 89% of them singletons. J is TRBJ2-5 and V is TRBV5-1, with D uncertain. The clonotype comes from a woman aged 45-60 years with glioma. Sequences were derived from PBMCs, sampled from a glioma patient treated with radiotherapy, temozolomide or both. The chain's CDR3 is CASSLAAQEQETQYF. Here the CDR3 DNA reads TGCGCCAGCAGCTTGGCCGCCCAGGAACAAGAGACCCAGTACTTC. Based on the CDR3 plus reference TRBV5-1 and TRBJ2-5, the full variable domain is KAGVTQTPRYLIKTRGQQVTLSCSPISGHRSVSWYQQTPGQGLQFLFEYFSETQRNKGNFPGRFSGRQFSNSRSEMNVSTLELGDSALYLCASSLAAQEQETQYFGPGTRLLVL.